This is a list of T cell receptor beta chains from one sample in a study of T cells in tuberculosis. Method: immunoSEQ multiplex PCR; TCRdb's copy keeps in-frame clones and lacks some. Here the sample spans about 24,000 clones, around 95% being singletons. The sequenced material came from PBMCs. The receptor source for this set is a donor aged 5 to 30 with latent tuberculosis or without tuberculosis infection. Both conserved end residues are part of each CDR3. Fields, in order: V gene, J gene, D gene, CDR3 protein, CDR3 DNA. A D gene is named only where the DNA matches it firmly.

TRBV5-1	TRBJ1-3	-	CASSLGPGGAGNTIYF	TGCGCCAGCAGCTTGGGTCCGGGGGGCGCGGGAAACACCATATATTTT
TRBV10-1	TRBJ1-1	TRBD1	CASSNRGKTEAFF	TGCGCCAGCAGCAACAGGGGGAAGACTGAAGCTTTCTTT
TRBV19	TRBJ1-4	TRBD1	CASSLDRGNEKLFF	TGTGCCAGTAGCCTGGACAGGGGGAATGAAAAACTGTTTTTT
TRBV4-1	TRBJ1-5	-	CASSQGEANSYSNQPQHF	TGCGCCAGCAGCCAGGGGGAGGCAAATAGTTATAGCAATCAGCCCCAGCATTTT
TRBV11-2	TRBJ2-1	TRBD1	CASSSTGTGAYNEQFF	TGTGCCAGCAGCTCGACCGGGACAGGGGCCTACAATGAGCAGTTCTTC
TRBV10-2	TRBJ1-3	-	CASRAGSGNTIYF	TGCGCCAGCAGAGCAGGGTCTGGAAACACCATATATTTT
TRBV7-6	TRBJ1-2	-	CASSLGAGYDYGYTF	TGTGCCAGCAGCTTAGGGGCAGGGTATGACTATGGCTACACCTTC
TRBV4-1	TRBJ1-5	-	CASSQEGAGLQPQHF	TGCGCCAGCAGCCAAGAAGGGGCGGGGTTGCAGCCCCAGCATTTT
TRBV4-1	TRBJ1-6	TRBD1	CASSRVEGAPSSPLHF	TGCGCCAGCAGCCGCGTAGAGGGGGCCCCTAGTTCACCCCTCCACTTT
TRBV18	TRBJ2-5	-	CASSEQGETQYF	TGTGCCAGCTCAGAGCAGGGTGAGACCCAGTACTTC
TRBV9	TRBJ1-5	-	CASSVEGDLQPQHF	TGTGCCAGCAGCGTAGAGGGGGACCTTCAGCCCCAGCATTTT
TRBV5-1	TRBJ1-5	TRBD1	CASSLGRGANQPQHF	TGCGCCAGCAGCTTGGGCAGGGGGGCTAATCAACCCCAGCATTTT
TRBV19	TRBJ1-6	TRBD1	CASHDRQGDNSPLHF	TGTGCCAGCCATGACAGGCAGGGGGATAATTCACCCCTCCACTTT